The text below deals with one T cell receptor (beta chain). The data were obtained in a study of blood T cell repertoires in COVID-19. Looking at the study overall: The origin of the acute and convalescent COVID-19 samples was the United States, Italy and Spain. Nucleic acid was either cDNA or gDNA, and it came from T cells, B-cell-depleted T cells, or PBMCs.

How the authors handled the data: By means of reference gene primer amplification, nucleated cell counts were estimated. The method was immunoSEQ multiplex PCR; TCRdb's version includes in-frame clones alone and lacks a portion of them. V, J and clone size are those of that table, while D and trimming were read from the DNA. The sample holds 300,000 to 450,000 clones, approximately 86% seen once. With 1 base removed from V and 0 bases from J, the gap between germline ends came to 3 bases. This CDR3 has 13 residues. The germline V gene has CDR1 LNHNV and CDR2 YYDKDF (reference sequence). The sequence came from a human donor in a cohort sampled during active COVID-19. This rearrangement joins TRBV15 to TRBJ1-2; D ambiguous. Sequencing used peripheral blood. The CDR3 sequence is CATSRGANYGYTF. CDR3 nucleotide sequence: TGTGCCACCAGCAGAGGAGCTAACTATGGCTACACCTTC.